This TCR beta chain appears in the sequencing data of a study of CXCR3-negative and CXCR3-positive naive CD8 T cells. Per the germline V gene, CDR1 is LGHDT and CDR2 is YNNKEL (reference sequence). This CDR3 has 20 residues. As regards this clonotype: Its specificity is unknown.

Study-wide findings and caveats: TRB CDR3 hydrophobicity was greater in CXCR3-positive naive cells than in CXCR3-negative naive cells. Relative to memory CD8+ cells, whose diversity was much lower, both naive subsets had comparably high diversity.

Preparation of TRB cDNA libraries relied on 5' RACE carrying UMI labels. TCRdb re-called the 5' RACE reads, yielding one record per CDR3 amino acid sequence without DNA. This sample's table has about 9,000 distinct CDR3 sequences. Sample: naive CXCR3- CD8+ T cells from blood. Subset indicated: CD45RO-CCR7+CD27+CD95- naive CD8+ T cells lacking CXCR3 (TNR3-). The genes are TRBV3-1 and TRBJ2-6; absent DNA, TCRdb's TRBD1 call cannot be checked. The receptor comes from a human donor in good health. Some clones in this sample may be carry-over from other donors' samples. This CDR3 is CASSQAYRRQAYSGANVLTF.